This TCR beta chain was sequenced in a study of OX40 agonist ivuxolimab in advanced cancers. Study context: At approximately 80% male, the cohort had a mean age of 60 years, ranging from about 20 to 90.

A single count supports this clone. This CDR3 is built from 15 residues. Looked up from germline, CDR1 is SGHNT and CDR2 is YENEEA. J was trimmed by 3 bases and V by 4 bases; bases with no gene match: 4. Sequenced by immunoSEQ multiplex PCR; TCRdb stores in-frame clones only, minus some. Altogether around 60,000 clones are present, around 90% being singletons, with the ten largest covering about 0.8%. This receptor was obtained from an adult with an advanced solid tumor such as melanoma, head and neck, liver or kidney cancer. The J gene is TRBJ1-4, the V gene TRBV11-3; 8 positions match TRBD1. Sequencing was performed on CD4+ or CD8+ T cells sorted from blood, taken in a trial of the OX40 agonist ivuxolimab. The CDR3 DNA is TGTGCCAGCAGCTCCGACAGGGGCCCTAATGAAAAACTGTTTTTT. Amino acids: CASSSDRGPNEKLFF.